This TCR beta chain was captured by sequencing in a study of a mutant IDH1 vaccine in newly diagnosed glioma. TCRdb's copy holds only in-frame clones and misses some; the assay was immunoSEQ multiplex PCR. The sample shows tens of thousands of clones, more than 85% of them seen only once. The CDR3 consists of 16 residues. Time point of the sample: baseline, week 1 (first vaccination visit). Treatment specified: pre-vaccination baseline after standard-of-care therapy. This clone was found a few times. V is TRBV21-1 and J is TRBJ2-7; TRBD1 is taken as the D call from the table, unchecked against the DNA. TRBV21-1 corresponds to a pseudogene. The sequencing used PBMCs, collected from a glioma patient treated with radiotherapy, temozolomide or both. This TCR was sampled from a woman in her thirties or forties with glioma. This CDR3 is CASSPGGTGGKYEQYF. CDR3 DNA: TGTGCCAGCAGCCCCGGGGGCACAGGGGGCAAATACGAGCAGTACTTC.